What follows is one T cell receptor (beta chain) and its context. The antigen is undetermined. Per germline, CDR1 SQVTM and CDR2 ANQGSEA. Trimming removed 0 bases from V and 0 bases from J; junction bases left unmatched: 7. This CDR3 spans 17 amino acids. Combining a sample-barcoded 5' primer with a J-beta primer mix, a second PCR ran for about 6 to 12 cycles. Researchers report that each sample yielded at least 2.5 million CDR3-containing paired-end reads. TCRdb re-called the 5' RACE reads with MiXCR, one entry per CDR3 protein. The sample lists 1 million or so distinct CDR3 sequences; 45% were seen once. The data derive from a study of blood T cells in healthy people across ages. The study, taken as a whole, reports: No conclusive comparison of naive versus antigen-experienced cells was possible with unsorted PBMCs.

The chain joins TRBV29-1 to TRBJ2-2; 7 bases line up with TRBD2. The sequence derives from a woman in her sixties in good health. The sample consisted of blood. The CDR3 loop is CSVEDPRGGANTGELFF. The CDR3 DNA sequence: TGCAGCGTTGAAGATCCACGTGGGGGGGCGAACACCGGGGAGCTGTTTTTT.